One and the same sample provided the 5 T cell receptor beta chains below, sequenced in a study of blood T cells in healthy people across ages. A second about 6 to 12 cycle PCR used barcoded and J-beta primers. TCRdb passed the 5' RACE reads through MiXCR, listing each CDR3 protein once. The sample carries under 1 million distinct CDR3 sequences, more than 40% recorded once. The sample was blood. Receptors originate from a man aged 55-75 years in good health.

This clonotype has a handful of counts. The chain is built from TRBV15 and TRBJ2-4; a possible D gene is TRBD2 (5 bases). TRBJ2-7 matches the DNA end more closely, so the J call is doubtful. The CDR3 runs to 14 residues. Germline V gene lookup returns CDR1 LNHNV and CDR2 YYDKDF (reference sequence). CDR3 protein: CATSRHLADYEQYF. The CDR3 DNA follows: TGTGCCACCAGCAGACACCTAGCAGACTACGAGCAGTACTTC.

The table lists this clonotype with a few counts. The rearrangement joins TRBV29-1 to TRBJ1-2, with D uncertain. The CDR3 is 14 residues long. Trimming left V 2 bases short and J 2 bases short, with 12 bases between. Per germline, CDR1 SQVTM and CDR2 ANQGSEA. CDR3: CSVELGLGNYGYTF. CDR3 nucleotide sequence: TGCAGCGTTGAATTGGGCCTCGGCAACTATGGCTACACCTTC. Full variable domain (missing parts from reference TRBV29-1 and TRBJ1-2): SAVISQKPSRDICQRGTSLTIQCQVDSQVTMMFWYRQQPGQSLTLIATANQGSEATYESGFVIDKFPISRPNLTFSTLTVSNMSPEDSSIYLCSVELGLGNYGYTFGSGTRLTVV.

This clonotype appeared a few times. The genes are TRBV7-2 and TRBJ2-6; D is unresolved. The CDR3 is made up of 18 amino acids. V shed 1 base and J shed 0 bases, with 13 bases lying between them. The germline V gene has CDR1 SGHTA and CDR2 FQGNSA. The CDR3 here is CASSLVLHSPSGANVLTF. CDR3 coding DNA: TGTGCCAGCAGCTTAGTGTTACACAGCCCCTCTGGGGCCAACGTCCTGACTTTC.

In its sample, this clonotype was seen a few times. This sequence joins TRBV27 and TRBJ1-2; 7 positions match TRBD1. Per germline, CDR1 MNHEY and CDR2 SMNVEV (reference sequence). This CDR3 comprises 13 residues. The V segment lost 8 bases and the J segment 8 bases; nucleotides outside the gene matches: 11. CDR3 in DNA: TGTGCCAGCTCCCTGGGGACAGTGGGAGGCTACACCTTC. Protein: CASSLGTVGGYTF.

V and J are TRBV15 and TRBJ2-1; 8 bases agree with TRBD2. The V gene's germline CDR1 is LNHNV and CDR2 YYDKDF (reference sequence). CDR3 length equals 15 residues. The ends lost 3 bases at V and 5 bases at J; junction bases unmatched: 6. CDR3 coding DNA: TGTGCCACCAGCAGTGAACTAGCGGAAGACAATGAGCAGTTCTTC. It codes for CATSSELAEDNEQFF.